This TCR beta chain was retrieved from a study of T cell responses to AZD1222 COVID-19 vaccine. Findings and limits, study-wide: At baseline, seropositivity was found in only 5 to 7 AZD1222 recipients. Females outnumbered males among donors, who were mostly white British; clonal diversity was possibly underestimated.

Concerning this clone itself: As yet, its antigen is unknown.

Germline V gene lookup returns CDR1 WSHSY and CDR2 SAAADI. This CDR3 has 17 residues. V trimming: 8 bases; J trimming: 4 bases; junction bases outside the gene matches: 13. Clones were read by immunoSEQ multiplex PCR, and TCRdb kept only the in-frame ones, dropping some. The table lists under 200,000 clones, about 92% of them singletons. This chain connects TRBV10-2 to TRBJ2-3; 12 bases map to TRBD2. The receptor was derived from an adult in good health. The sequenced sample was peripheral blood, obtained on day 0 of AZD1222 vaccination. CDR3 sequence (DNA): TGCGCCAGCTGCCCCTCACTAGCGGGAGGTACCCCAGATACGCAGTATTTT. This gives the protein CASCPSLAGGTPDTQYF.